This entry concerns a single T cell receptor beta chain. These data come from a study of blood T cell repertoires in COVID-19. Repertoires were generated with immunoSEQ multiplex PCR, while TCRdb's copy carries only in-frame clones and drops some. The data contain some 350,000 clones, approximately 89% of them singletons. CDR3 length: 14 amino acids. With 3 bases clipped from V and 9 bases from J, the junction kept 9 bases outside the gene matches. Germline V gene sequence: CDR1 SGDLS, CDR2 YYNGEE. This clonotype was sampled from a woman younger than 30 who had recovered from COVID-19. The chain is built from TRBV9 and TRBJ1-3; the match to TRBD1 covers 7 bases. The sample was peripheral blood. The CDR3 nucleotides are TGTGCCAGCAGCGCGGACAGGCCCCCGGCCACCATATATTTT. Amino acid sequence: CASSADRPPATIYF.